This TCR beta chain was retrieved from a study of shared clonotypes between healthy human individuals. Overall study findings and caveats: Among the subsets, naive ones generally showed larger estimated richness than memory ones. Naive CD4 clonotypes were shared across a handful of donors at approximately 5.3%.

CDR3 length: 13 residues. The V and J ends lost 5 bases and 8 bases respectively, with 15 bases between them. Germline assignment: CDR1 MNHEY and CDR2 SVGAGI. Clones were sequenced by immunoSEQ multiplex PCR, and TCRdb holds only the in-frame ones, with some missing. The table has 2.5 million or so clones, roughly 92% seen once. This clone was seen only once. Its antigen is not known. Donors, without exception, were Caucasian adults residing in Nashville, Tennessee. The investigators split CD4+ cells into a CD45RA+ naive subset and a CD45RA-negative memory subset. Sequencing was carried out using naive CD4+ T cells sorted from blood. The subset denotes: CD45RA+ positively selected. This TCR was recovered from a man aged 18-30 years in good health. V and J are TRBV6-5 and TRBJ1-2; a weak D match, TRBD1 (6 bases). CDR3 bases: TGTGCCAGCAGTCTGACAGGCTCAGGAGGCTACACCTTC. Protein product: CASSLTGSGGYTF.